This T cell receptor beta chain emerged from a study of T cells after posttransplantation cyclophosphamide. Study observations and caveats: Later post-transplant blood repertoires were often dominated by donor CD8+ memory clones. Blood and skin or GI T cell repertoires showed limited TRB overlap. After PTCy, TRB diversity resembled that of CNI/methotrexate controls.

The trim removed 1 base at V and 4 bases at J, leaving 6 bases unmatched. Germline CDR1 and CDR2: LNHDA and SQIVND (reference sequence). This CDR3 spans 16 amino acids. The related graft donor's blood sample was taken on the day of bone marrow donation. This clone came up a few times. The antigen remains undetermined. TCRdb's copy holds only in-frame clones and misses some; the assay was immunoSEQ multiplex PCR. The sample yields about 36,000 clones, without any singletons. The sequenced sample consisted of PBMCs. This sequence joins TRBV19 and TRBJ2-5; 10 bases map to TRBD2. This clonotype was obtained from a girl between 5 and 17 years old in good health, CMV-negative, and a related stem cell transplant donor. CDR3: CASSIGLAGEVETQYF. CDR3 coding DNA: TGTGCCAGTAGTATAGGGCTAGCGGGAGAAGTAGAGACCCAGTACTTC.